This entry features one T cell receptor (beta chain) sequence. The data stem from a study of OX40 agonist ivuxolimab in advanced cancers. This CDR3 spans 13 amino acids. CDR1 is GTSNPN, CDR2 SVGIG, per germline (reference sequence). Trimming shortened V by 2 bases and J by 4 bases, and 11 bases separated the two germline ends. Method: immunoSEQ multiplex PCR; TCRdb's copy keeps in-frame clones and lacks some. The sample contains tens of thousands of clones, over 75% of which appear only once. The sequence was obtained from an adult with an advanced solid tumor such as melanoma, head and neck, liver or kidney cancer. The chain employs TRBV30 and TRBJ1-1, with D hard to call. Sequencing was performed on CD4+ or CD8+ T cells sorted from blood, taken in a trial of the OX40 agonist ivuxolimab. The CDR3 is CAWSPDSGTEAFF. For the CDR3, the DNA is TGTGCCTGGAGTCCCGATAGCGGCACTGAAGCTTTCTTT.